This T cell receptor beta chain appears in the sequencing data of a study of blood T cells in healthy people across ages (dated by TCRdb to between 2014 and 2017). About the full investigation: In model experiments, template switching captured roughly one uniquely barcoded TCR beta cDNA molecule for every two T cells. The study analyzed two additional independent replicas of 1 million unique cDNA reads from the same blood draw for two donors, one aged 18 to 29 and one aged 80 or older. The donors were divided into four age groups: young (average roughly 15 years), middle-aged (about 39), aged (about 61) and long-lived (roughly 88). Donors of different ages were randomly distributed across sequencing lanes to avoid experimental bias. Age-related changes in TCR beta repertoire diversity were measured in the study by deep sequencing normalized with unique cDNA molecular identifiers. Here is what the overall study found, with its caveats: Because the CMV infection status of the donors was unknown, age-related changes in expanded clonotypes may potentially have been confounded. Compared with the aged group, the long-lived group had more naive CD4+ T cells, fewer expanded clones and increased TCR diversity, a pattern suggesting age selection. Bulk unsorted PBMC profiling prevented conclusive comparison of naive and antigen-experienced compartments. Estimates of total diversity from one million sequenced T cells were regarded as lower bounds and underestimates. As age increased, observed TCR beta diversity per million T cells dropped in a roughly linear way, and a significant reduction was already evident by age about 40. Observed TCR beta diversity correlated strongly with the percentage of naive T cells measured by flow cytometry.

Preparation of the library involved 5' RACE. Instrument used: Illumina HiSeq 2500. A second about 6 to 11 cycle PCR used a sample-barcoded 5' primer and a J-beta primer mix. Each TCR beta cDNA molecule received a unique molecular identifier from a template-switch 5' adaptor carrying 12 random nucleotides. At least 2.5 million CDR3-containing paired-end reads were obtained from each sample. The Mint cDNA synthesis kit, primed by a TRBC-specific oligonucleotide, was used to synthesize first-strand cDNA from all RNA. Following uracil-DNA glycosylase treatment, all cDNA underwent a first 18-cycle PCR with the universal primers M1SS and BC2_uni_R. As for the authors' bioinformatics: For normalization, 1 million high-quality reads, each with a distinct molecular identifier, were randomly selected from each sample. Instead of being binned into consensus sequences, reads that shared molecular identifiers were thrown out. MiTCR, with a Q25 quality threshold and the strictest error-elimination algorithm, was used for CDR3 identification, clonotype clustering and error correction. A nonparametric unseen species model with Euler transformation was used to estimate a lower bound on total TCR beta diversity. TCRdb reprocessing: public reads trimmed at Q25 with fastp, clones called with MiXCR, in-frame beta chains kept. Every entry covers one CDR3 protein and lists the most common genes and DNA from its rows. The V and J calls, along with clone size, are taken from TCRdb and not from the paper's own processing. This sample has about 1,500,000 distinct CDR3 sequences in its table, and around 42% of those were observed once. The ten largest clones take up 7.9% of the sample.

A note on this clonotype: Its antigen is still unknown. The record has no base qualities; no much larger clone is one base away.

The donors were roughly 39 Caucasian individuals from Russia, aged roughly 6 to 100 years, who were systemically healthy. Each donor gave roughly 9.5 milliliters of peripheral blood, collected into EDTA-treated Vacutainer tubes. Ficoll-Paque density-gradient centrifugation was used to isolate PBMCs, with at least 6.5 million per sample. Trizol reagent was used to extract total RNA from PBMCs, with at least 5.5 micrograms per sample. Naive CD45RAhigh/CD27high T cell percentages were measured by flow cytometry on a PBMC aliquot from every donor. The CDR3 runs 14 residues from the cysteine to the phenylalanine. Just the 42-base CDR3 DNA is kept, in frame starting at base 1. As encoded in the germline V gene (reference sequence), CDR1 is LNHDA while CDR2 is SQIVND. For this chain, trimming is 3 bases at the V end and 0 bases at the J end, and the number of junction bases without a gene match is 2.

The receptor chain draws on TRBV19 and TRBJ2-7, and 7 bases in between align with TRBD2. Sample: blood. The clonotype was recovered from a young woman in good health. CDR3 loop: CASSMRGSSYEQYF. The DNA sequence is as follows: TGTGCCAGTAGTATGCGGGGGTCCTCCTACGAGCAGTACTTC.